This T cell receptor (beta chain) was recovered during a study of regulatory T cells in long-lasting Graves disease. This clonotype has a handful of counts. There are 17 residues in the CDR3. CDR1 is LGHDT and CDR2 is YNNKEL in the germline V gene (reference sequence). Germline trimming cut 0 bases from V and 6 bases from J; bases unmatched to any gene: 2. Time point meaning: newly diagnosed GD, antithyroid drugs for less than 3 months. The TCR library used RNA extracted from PBMCs. A volume of 9 to 9.5 milliliters of peripheral blood was collected in EDTA tubes. Assembly of TCR beta libraries relied on iRepertoire HTBI primers together with Arm-PCR of CDR3 regions. TCRdb called the multiplex PCR reads again in MiXCR, with one record for every CDR3 protein. The sample holds about 540,000 distinct CDR3 sequences, 13% seen once. The same sample was also studied in work on T cells in Graves' hyperthyroidism and ophthalmopathy.

The sequence was obtained from a man under 40 with Graves disease. The sample here was peripheral blood mononuclear cells (PBMCs), taken at new diagnosis, from a patient treated with antithyroid drugs. This rearrangement joins TRBV3-1 to TRBJ2-1, with 16 positions matching TRBD2. CDR3 amino acids: CASSQEGLAGGGNEQFF. The CDR3 DNA follows: TGTGCCAGCAGCCAAGAGGGACTAGCGGGAGGGGGCAATGAGCAGTTCTTC.